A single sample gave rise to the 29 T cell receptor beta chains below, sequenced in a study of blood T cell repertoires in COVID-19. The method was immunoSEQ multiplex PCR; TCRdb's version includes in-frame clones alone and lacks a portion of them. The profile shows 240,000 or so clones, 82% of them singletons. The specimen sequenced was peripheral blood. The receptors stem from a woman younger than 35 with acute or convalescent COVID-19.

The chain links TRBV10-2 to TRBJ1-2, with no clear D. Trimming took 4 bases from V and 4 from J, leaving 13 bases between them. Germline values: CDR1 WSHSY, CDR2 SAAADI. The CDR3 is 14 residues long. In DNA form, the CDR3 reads TGCGCCAGCAGTGGAGGTTTACGGCTCTATGGCTACACCTTC. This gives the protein CASSGGLRLYGYTF.

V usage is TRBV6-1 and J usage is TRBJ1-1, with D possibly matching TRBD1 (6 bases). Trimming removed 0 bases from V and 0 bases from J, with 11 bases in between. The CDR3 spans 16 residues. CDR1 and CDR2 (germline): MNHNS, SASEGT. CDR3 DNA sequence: TGTGCCAGCAGTGAAGCGTCAGGGGACCTGAACACTGAAGCTTTCTTT. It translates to CASSEASGDLNTEAFF.

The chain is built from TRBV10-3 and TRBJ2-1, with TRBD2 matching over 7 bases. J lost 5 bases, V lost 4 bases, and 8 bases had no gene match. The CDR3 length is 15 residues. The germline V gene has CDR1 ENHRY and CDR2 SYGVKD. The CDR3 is CAISVGGRPDNEQFF. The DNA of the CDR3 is TGTGCCATCAGTGTTGGCGGGAGACCCGACAATGAGCAGTTCTTC.

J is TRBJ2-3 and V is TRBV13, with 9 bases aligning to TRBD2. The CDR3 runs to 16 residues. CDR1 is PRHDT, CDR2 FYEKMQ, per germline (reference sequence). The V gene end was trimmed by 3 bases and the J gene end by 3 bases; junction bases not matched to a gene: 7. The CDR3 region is CASSFAGGPGTDTQYF. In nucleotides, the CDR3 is TGTGCCAGCAGCTTTGCGGGAGGGCCGGGTACAGATACGCAGTATTTT. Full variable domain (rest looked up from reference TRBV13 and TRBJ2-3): AAGVIQSPRHLIKEKRETATLKCYPIPRHDTVYWYQQGPGQDPQFLISFYEKMQSDKGSIPDRFSAQQFSDYHSELNMSSLELGDSALYFCASSFAGGPGTDTQYFGPGTRLTVL.

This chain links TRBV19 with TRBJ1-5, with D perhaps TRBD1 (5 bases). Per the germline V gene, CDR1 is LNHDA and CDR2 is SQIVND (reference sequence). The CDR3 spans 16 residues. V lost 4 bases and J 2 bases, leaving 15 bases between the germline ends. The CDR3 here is CASSKDGRGGNQPQHF. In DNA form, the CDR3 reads TGTGCCAGTAGTAAGGATGGACGGGGGGGCAATCAGCCCCAGCATTTT. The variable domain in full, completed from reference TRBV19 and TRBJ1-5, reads DGGITQSPKYLFRKEGQNVTLSCEQNLNHDAMYWYRQDPGQGLRLIYYSQIVNDFQKGDIAEGYSVSREKKESFPLTVTSAQKNPTAFYLCASSKDGRGGNQPQHFGDGTRLSIL.

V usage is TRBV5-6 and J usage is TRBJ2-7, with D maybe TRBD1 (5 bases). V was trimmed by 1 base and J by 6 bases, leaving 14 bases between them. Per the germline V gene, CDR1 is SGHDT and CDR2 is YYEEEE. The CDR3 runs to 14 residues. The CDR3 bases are TGTGCCAGCAGCTTGCAGGGAAAAAGGGTCGAGCAGTACTTC. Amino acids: CASSLQGKRVEQYF.

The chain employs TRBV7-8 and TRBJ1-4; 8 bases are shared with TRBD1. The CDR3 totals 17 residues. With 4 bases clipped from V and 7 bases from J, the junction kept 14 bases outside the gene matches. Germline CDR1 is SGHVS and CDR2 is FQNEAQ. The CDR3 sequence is CASSSRTGTRSGEKLFF. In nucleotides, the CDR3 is TGTGCCAGCAGCTCGCGGACAGGGACGAGATCTGGTGAAAAACTGTTTTTT.

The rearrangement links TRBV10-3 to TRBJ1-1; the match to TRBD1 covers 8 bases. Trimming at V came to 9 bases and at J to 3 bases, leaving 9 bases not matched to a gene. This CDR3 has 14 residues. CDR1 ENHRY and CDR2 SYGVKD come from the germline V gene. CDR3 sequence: CAIPTGAKDTEAFF. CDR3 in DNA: TGTGCCATTCCGACAGGGGCCAAGGACACTGAAGCTTTCTTT.

This CDR3 reads CASSPGTGRQETQYF. The CDR3 DNA reads as TGTGCCAGCAGCCCCGGGACAGGACGCCAAGAGACCCAGTACTTC. The chain links TRBV3-1 (or the pseudogene TRBV3-2) to TRBJ2-5; 8 bases align to TRBD1. The CDR3 sequence is 15 residues long. Germline V lookup: CDR1 LGHDT, CDR2 YNNKEL (reference sequence). V was pared by 4 bases and J by 1 base, with 5 bases of the junction left unmatched.

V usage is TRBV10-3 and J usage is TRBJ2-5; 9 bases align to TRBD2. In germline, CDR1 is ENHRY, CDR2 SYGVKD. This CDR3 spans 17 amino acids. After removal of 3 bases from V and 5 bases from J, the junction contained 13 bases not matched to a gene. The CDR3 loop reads CAISDHFSGRIAETQYF. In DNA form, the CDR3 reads TGTGCCATCAGTGATCACTTCAGCGGGAGGATCGCGGAGACCCAGTACTTC.

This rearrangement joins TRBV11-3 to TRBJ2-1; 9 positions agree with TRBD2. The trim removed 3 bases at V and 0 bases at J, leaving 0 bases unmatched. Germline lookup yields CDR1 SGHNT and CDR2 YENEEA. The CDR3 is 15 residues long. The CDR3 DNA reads TGTGCCAGCAGCTTTAGCGGGGGCTCCTACAATGAGCAGTTCTTC. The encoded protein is CASSFSGGSYNEQFF.

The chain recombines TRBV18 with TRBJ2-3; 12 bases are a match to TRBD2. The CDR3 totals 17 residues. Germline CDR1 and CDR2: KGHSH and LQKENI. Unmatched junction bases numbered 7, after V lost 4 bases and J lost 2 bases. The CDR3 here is CASSLRTSGANTDTQYF. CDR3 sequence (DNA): TGTGCCAGCTCACTAAGGACTAGCGGGGCTAACACAGATACGCAGTATTTT.

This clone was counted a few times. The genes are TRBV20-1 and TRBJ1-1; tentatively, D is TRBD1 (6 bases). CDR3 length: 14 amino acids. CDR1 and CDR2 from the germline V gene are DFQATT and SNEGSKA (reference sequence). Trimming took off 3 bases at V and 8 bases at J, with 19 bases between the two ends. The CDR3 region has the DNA TGCAGTGCTAGTAATGTAAACAGGGTATCGGAAGCTTTCTTT. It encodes CSASNVNRVSEAFF.

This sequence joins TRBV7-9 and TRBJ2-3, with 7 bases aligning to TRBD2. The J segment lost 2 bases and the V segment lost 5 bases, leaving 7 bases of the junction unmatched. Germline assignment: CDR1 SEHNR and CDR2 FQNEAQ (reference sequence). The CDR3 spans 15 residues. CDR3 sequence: CASSRSGSNTDTQYF. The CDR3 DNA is TGTGCCAGCAGCCGTAGCGGGTCAAACACAGATACGCAGTATTTT.

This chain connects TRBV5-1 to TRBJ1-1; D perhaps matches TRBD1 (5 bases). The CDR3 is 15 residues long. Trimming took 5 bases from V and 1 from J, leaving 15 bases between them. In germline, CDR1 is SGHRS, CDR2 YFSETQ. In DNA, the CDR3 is TGCGCCAGCAGTCCCCGACAGACGACGAACACTGAAGCTTTCTTT. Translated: CASSPRQTTNTEAFF.

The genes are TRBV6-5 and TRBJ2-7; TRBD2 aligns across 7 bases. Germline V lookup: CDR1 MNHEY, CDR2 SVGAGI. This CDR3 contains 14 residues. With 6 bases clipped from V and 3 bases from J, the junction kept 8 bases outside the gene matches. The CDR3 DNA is TGTGCCAGCAGGCGGGCTAGCGGAATCTACGAGCAGTACTTC. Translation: CASRRASGIYEQYF.

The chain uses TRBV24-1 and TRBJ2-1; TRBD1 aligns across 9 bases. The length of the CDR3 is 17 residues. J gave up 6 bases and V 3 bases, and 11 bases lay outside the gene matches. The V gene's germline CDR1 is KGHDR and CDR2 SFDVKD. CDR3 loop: CATSDPNRGQGSNEQFF. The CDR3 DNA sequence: TGTGCCACCAGTGATCCAAACAGGGGGCAAGGTTCCAATGAGCAGTTCTTC.

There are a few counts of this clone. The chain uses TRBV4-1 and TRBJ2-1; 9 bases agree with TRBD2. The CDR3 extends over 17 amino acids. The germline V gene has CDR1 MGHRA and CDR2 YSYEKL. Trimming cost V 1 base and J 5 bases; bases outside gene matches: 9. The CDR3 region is CASSQALAGPQDNEQFF. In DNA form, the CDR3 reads TGCGCCAGCAGCCAAGCCCTAGCGGGACCCCAGGACAATGAGCAGTTCTTC.

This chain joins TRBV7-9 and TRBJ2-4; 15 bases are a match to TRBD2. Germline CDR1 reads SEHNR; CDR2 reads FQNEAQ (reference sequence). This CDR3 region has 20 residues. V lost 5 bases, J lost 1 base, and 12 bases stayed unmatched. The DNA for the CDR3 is TGTGCCAGCAGCAATGACGGACTAGCGGGAGGGCGGCGGGCCAAAAACATTCAGTACTTC. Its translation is CASSNDGLAGGRRAKNIQYF.

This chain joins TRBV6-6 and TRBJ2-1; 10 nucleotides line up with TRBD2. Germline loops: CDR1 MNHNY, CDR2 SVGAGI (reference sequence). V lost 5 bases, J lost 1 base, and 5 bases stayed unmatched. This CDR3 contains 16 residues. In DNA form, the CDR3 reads TGTGCCAGCAGTAAAAGTAGCGGGAGGTCCTACAATGAGCAGTTCTTC. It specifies CASSKSSGRSYNEQFF.

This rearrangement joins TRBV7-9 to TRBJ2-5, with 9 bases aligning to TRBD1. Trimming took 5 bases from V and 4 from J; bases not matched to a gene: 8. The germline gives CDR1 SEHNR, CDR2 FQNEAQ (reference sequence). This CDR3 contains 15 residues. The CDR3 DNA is TGTGCCAGCAGCCCAGGGAGGACAGGGGTAGAGACCCAGTACTTC. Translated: CASSPGRTGVETQYF.

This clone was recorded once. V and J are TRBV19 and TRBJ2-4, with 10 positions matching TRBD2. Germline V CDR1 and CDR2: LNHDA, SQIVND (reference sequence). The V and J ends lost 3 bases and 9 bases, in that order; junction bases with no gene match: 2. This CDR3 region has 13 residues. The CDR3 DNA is TGTGCCAGTAGTATCCAGCGGGAGGGCATTCAGTACTTC. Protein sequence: CASSIQREGIQYF.

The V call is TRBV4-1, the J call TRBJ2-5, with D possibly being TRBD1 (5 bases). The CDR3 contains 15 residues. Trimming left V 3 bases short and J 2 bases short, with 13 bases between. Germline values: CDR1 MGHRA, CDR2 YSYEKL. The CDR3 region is CASSHQGQAQETQYF. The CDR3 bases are TGCGCCAGCAGCCATCAGGGCCAGGCGCAAGAGACCCAGTACTTC.

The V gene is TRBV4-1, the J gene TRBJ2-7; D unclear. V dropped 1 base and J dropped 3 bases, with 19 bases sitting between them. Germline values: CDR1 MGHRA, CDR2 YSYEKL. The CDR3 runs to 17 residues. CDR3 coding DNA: TGCGCCAGCAGCCAAGCCACCTCGGTTAAGACGGGCTACGAGCAGTACTTC. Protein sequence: CASSQATSVKTGYEQYF.

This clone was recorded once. CDR3 in amino acids: CSVNSLLMNTEAFF. The CDR3 nucleotides are TGCAGCGTTAACAGCCTATTAATGAACACTGAAGCTTTCTTT. The rearrangement joins TRBV29-1 to TRBJ1-1, with D hard to call. V shed 5 bases and J shed 0 bases, with 13 bases lying between them. Per germline, CDR1 SQVTM and CDR2 ANQGSEA. The CDR3 is 14 amino acids.

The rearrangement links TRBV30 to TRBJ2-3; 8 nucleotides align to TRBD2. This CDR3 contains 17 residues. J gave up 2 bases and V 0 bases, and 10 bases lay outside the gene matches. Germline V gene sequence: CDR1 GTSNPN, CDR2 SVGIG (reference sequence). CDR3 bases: TGTGCCTGGAGTGTAGGGGTACTAGCGGATCTCACAGATACGCAGTATTTT. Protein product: CAWSVGVLADLTDTQYF.

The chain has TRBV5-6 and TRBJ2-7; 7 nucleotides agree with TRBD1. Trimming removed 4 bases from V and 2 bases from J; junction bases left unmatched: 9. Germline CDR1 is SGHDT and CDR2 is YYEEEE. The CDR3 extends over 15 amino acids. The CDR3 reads CASSTLTGLTYEQYF. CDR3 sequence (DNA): TGTGCCAGCAGCACCCTGACAGGGCTAACCTACGAGCAGTACTTC.

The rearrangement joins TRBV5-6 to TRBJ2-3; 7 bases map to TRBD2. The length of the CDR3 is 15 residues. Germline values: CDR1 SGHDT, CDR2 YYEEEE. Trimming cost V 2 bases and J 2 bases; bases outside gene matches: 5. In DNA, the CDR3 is TGTGCCAGCAGCTTTCGGACTAGTCACACAGATACGCAGTATTTT. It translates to CASSFRTSHTDTQYF.

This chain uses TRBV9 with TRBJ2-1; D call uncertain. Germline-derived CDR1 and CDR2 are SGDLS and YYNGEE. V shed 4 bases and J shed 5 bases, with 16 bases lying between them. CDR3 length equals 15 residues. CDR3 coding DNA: TGTGCCAGCAGCCCCGCGGAATTAAAGGACAATGAGCAGTTCTTC. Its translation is CASSPAELKDNEQFF.